These 10 T cell receptor beta chains share one sample of origin, sequenced in a study of cytomegalovirus exposure and HLA in healthy donors. Primers: 60 Vbeta forward and 13 Jbeta reverse. This table comes from immunoSEQ multiplex PCR, and its TCRdb copy is limited to in-frame clones, with some not included. This sample has more than 150,000 clones, with 80% to 85% found just once. What was sequenced was PBMCs. Receptors originate from a man aged 35-49 years in good health and CMV-seropositive.

The chain has TRBV25-1 and TRBJ1-2, with 8 bases that match TRBD1. Germline CDR1 MGHDK, CDR2 SYGVNS. This CDR3 region has 14 residues. The J segment lost 7 bases and the V segment lost 2 bases, leaving 6 bases of the junction unmatched. CDR3 in DNA: TGTGCCAGCAGTGAAGGACAGGGAGTCGGTGGCTACACCTTC. Its translation is CASSEGQGVGGYTF.

This clone was seen more than once but under ten times. The chain is built from TRBV29-1 and TRBJ2-5; 9 bases match TRBD1. Germline V lookup: CDR1 SQVTM, CDR2 ANQGSEA. The V gene end was trimmed by 3 bases and the J gene end by 5 bases; junction bases not matched to a gene: 10. This CDR3 comprises 15 residues. This CDR3 is CSVDTSDRGPETQYF. The CDR3 DNA is TGCAGCGTTGATACCTCGGACAGGGGTCCGGAGACCCAGTACTTC.

This rearrangement joins TRBV19 to TRBJ2-1; no firm D call. The length of the CDR3 is 12 residues. The germline V gene has CDR1 LNHDA and CDR2 SQIVND (reference sequence). Trimming removed 6 bases from V and 4 bases from J, with 7 bases in between. CDR3 amino acids: CASSSKYNEQFF. In DNA, the CDR3 is TGTGCCAGTAGCTCTAAGTACAATGAGCAGTTCTTC.

The chain has TRBV28 and TRBJ2-7; tentatively, D is TRBD1 (5 bases). V was clipped by 3 bases and J by 4 bases, with 7 bases between them. There are 12 residues in the CDR3. Per the germline V gene, CDR1 is MDHEN and CDR2 is SYDVKM. The CDR3 bases are TGTGCCAGCAGTTTGGGGCAGTACGAGCAGTACTTC. Protein sequence: CASSLGQYEQYF.

This clone was detected a few times. The gene calls are TRBV15 and TRBJ2-5; D ambiguous. CDR1 LNHNV and CDR2 YYDKDF come from the germline V gene (reference sequence). The CDR3 runs to 14 residues. Trimming stripped 4 bases from V and 1 base from J, with 10 bases between. CDR3 in DNA: TGTGCCACCAGCATGGGCACGGCCCAAGAGACCCAGTACTTC. Translated, it gives CATSMGTAQETQYF.

The chain links TRBV28 to TRBJ2-5; TRBD2 matches at 12 bases. Trimming took 1 base from V and 3 from J; bases not matched to a gene: 6. Germline V gene sequence: CDR1 MDHEN, CDR2 SYDVKM. The CDR3 consists of 17 residues. CDR3 DNA: TGTGCCAGCAGTTTATATTCTAGCGGGGGGGCCGAAGAGACCCAGTACTTC. Its translation: CASSLYSSGGAEETQYF.

This chain uses TRBV5-6 with TRBJ1-1, with D maybe TRBD1 (6 bases). Germline V lookup: CDR1 SGHDT, CDR2 YYEEEE. This CDR3 spans 13 amino acids. The ends were cut back, 7 bases at V and 1 base at J, with 11 bases in the middle. DNA of the CDR3: TGTGCCAGCGAGAACAGGGCGAACACTGAAGCTTTCTTT. Its translation: CASENRANTEAFF.

The CDR3 protein is CASSFREGLVAEAFF. The CDR3 region has the DNA TGTGCCAGCAGCTTCAGGGAGGGCCTGGTCGCTGAAGCTTTCTTT. This sequence joins TRBV11-1 and TRBJ1-1; D possibly corresponds to TRBD1 (5 bases). The CDR3 length is 15 residues. Germline CDR1 is SGHAT and CDR2 is FQDESV (reference sequence). V lost 3 bases, J lost 6 bases, and 17 bases lay in between.

This clone was counted between two and nine times. At one boundary the junction diverges from the germline segment, which might be a read error. The chain combines TRBV7-9 with TRBJ1-5, with D possibly being TRBD1 (6 bases). In germline, CDR1 is SEHNR, CDR2 FQNEAQ (reference sequence). CDR3 length: 13 residues. In DNA form, the CDR3 reads TGTTCCAGCAGCTTAGGGGCTGGGGGCAAGGTGGATTTT. Amino acids: CSSSLGAGGKVDF. The variable domain in full, with the rest retrieved from reference TRBV7-9 and TRBJ1-5, is DTGVSQNPRHKITKRGQNVTFRCDPISEHNRLYWYRQTLGQGPEFLTYFQNEAQLEKSRLLSDRFSAERPKGSFSTLEIQRTEQGDSAMYLCSSSLGAGGKVDFGDGTRLSIL.

The rearrangement uses TRBV5-6 and TRBJ1-1, with TRBD1 identical over 7 bases. Trimming took 8 bases from V and 1 from J; bases not matched to a gene: 8. Germline V gene data show CDR1 as SGHDT and CDR2 as YYEEEE. CDR3 length: 14 amino acids. In DNA form, the CDR3 reads TGTGCCAGTTGGGACAGCCAAGCGAACACTGAAGCTTTCTTT. Its translation is CASWDSQANTEAFF.